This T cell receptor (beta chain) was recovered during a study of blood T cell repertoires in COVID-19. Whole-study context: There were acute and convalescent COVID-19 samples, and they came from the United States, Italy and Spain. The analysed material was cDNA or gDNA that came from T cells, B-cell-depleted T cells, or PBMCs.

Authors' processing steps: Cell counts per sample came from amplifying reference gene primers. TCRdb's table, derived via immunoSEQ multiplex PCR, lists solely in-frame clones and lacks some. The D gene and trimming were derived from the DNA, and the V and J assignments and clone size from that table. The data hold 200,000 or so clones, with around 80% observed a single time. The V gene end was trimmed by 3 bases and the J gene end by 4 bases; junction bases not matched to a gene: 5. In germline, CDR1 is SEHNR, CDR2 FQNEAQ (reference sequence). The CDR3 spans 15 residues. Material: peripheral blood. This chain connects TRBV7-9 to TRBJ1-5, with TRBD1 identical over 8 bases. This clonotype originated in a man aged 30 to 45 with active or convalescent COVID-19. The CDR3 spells CASSLARTGNQPQHF. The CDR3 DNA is TGTGCCAGCAGCTTGGCGAGGACAGGGAATCAGCCCCAGCATTTT.